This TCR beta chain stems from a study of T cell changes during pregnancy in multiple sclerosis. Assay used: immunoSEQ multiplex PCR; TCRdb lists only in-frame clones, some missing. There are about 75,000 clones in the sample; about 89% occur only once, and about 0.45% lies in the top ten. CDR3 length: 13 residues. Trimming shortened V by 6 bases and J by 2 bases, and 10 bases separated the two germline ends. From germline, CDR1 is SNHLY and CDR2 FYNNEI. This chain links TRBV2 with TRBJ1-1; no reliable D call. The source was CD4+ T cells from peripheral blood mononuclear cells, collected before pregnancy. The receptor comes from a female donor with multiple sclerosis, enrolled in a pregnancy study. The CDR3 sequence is CASRGDFNTEAFF. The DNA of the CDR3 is TGTGCCAGCAGGGGTGACTTTAACACTGAAGCTTTCTTT.